This entry features one T cell receptor (beta chain) sequence. The data are from a study of CD8+ T cells in alopecia areata. The CDR3 covers 14 residues. Looked up from germline, CDR1 is MNHEY and CDR2 is SVGAGI. Trimming shortened V by 5 bases and J by 2 bases, and 12 bases separated the two germline ends. Extracted RNA was reverse transcribed into cDNA, the sequencing template. Profiling relied on immunoSEQ multiplex PCR, and the TCRdb table lists in-frame clones only, not all of them. The sample lists around 190,000 clones; more than 50% were seen once. The origin of this receptor is a human donor in good health. The chain uses TRBV6-5 and TRBJ1-1; maybe TRBD1 (5 bases). The sequenced sample consisted of CD8+ T cells sorted from blood. Written as DNA, the CDR3 is TGTGCCAGCAGTACGACAGCGAGTAACACTGAAGCTTTCTTT. Amino acid sequence: CASSTTASNTEAFF.